The sequence of this TCR beta chain was determined in a study of T cells in Graves' hyperthyroidism and ophthalmopathy. Study context: Blood from the periphery was taken at initial diagnosis, before any treatment.

Uncontrolled infection, other autoimmune disease, pregnancy or lactation disqualified patients from enrolment. Orbital computed tomography and thyroid ultrasound, together with serum TRAb and thyroxine and clinical symptoms, were used for diagnoses. This clonotype was seen many times. Antigen: not known. This CDR3 is built from 11 residues. The germline V and J ends were trimmed by 5 bases and 11 bases, with 10 bases remaining between them. The germline gives CDR1 SGHVS, CDR2 FQNEAQ. RNA transcripts were the template for amplifying TCR beta CDR3 regions. RT-PCR in the first round (using the HTBI primer set) targeted the TCR CDR3. TCRdb processed the multiplex PCR reads anew with MiXCR; each CDR3 protein has one entry. The sample has approximately 360,000 distinct CDR3 sequences; 20% to 30% are singletons. Findings and caveats of the study: Among thyroid clonotypes expanded above 0.001, most also appeared in blood.

The rearrangement joins TRBV7-8 to TRBJ2-1; D tentatively reads TRBD1 or TRBD2 (5 bases each). This clonotype was sampled from a man aged 50 to 59 with Graves' hyperthyroidism. The specimen was blood. As DNA, the CDR3 is TGTGCCAGCAGCCTAGGGACCCAGCAGTTCTTC. Protein sequence: CASSLGTQQFF.